This T cell receptor beta chain was identified in a study of human T cells and chemical hapten exposure. The time point is: patch test 1, 2 weeks after DPC sensitization. Described treatment: therapeutic diphenylcyclopropenone sensitization with weekly scalp DPC. This clonotype occurred a few times. TCRdb used MiXCR to reprocess the RACE reads, holding one entry per CDR3 protein. Altogether about 69,000 distinct CDR3 sequences are present, approximately 32% being singletons, with the ten largest covering nearly 9%. V shed 6 bases and J 1 base; nucleotides not matched to a gene: 7. The CDR3 length is 15 residues. In germline, CDR1 is DFQATT, CDR2 SNEGSKA (reference sequence).

The chain carries TRBV20-1 and TRBJ2-1, with TRBD2 identical over 9 bases. Sequenced material: whole blood, taken in connection with sensitization to the hapten diphenylcyclopropenone (DPC). The sequence came from a man aged 40-50 years with alopecia areata. Some clones in this sample may be carry-over from other donors' samples. In DNA form, the CDR3 reads TGCAGTGCCCACCGGCTAGCGGGGTCCTACAATGAGCAGTTCTTC. Translation: CSAHRLAGSYNEQFF.